This record covers a single T cell receptor beta chain. Its antigen is undetermined. Germline CDR1 and CDR2: ENHRY and SYGVKD. The CDR3 contains 16 residues. The V and J ends lost 0 bases and 4 bases respectively, with 12 bases between them. The data are from a study of siplizumab effects on memory and regulatory T cells. This table comes from immunoSEQ multiplex PCR, and its TCRdb copy is limited to in-frame clones, with some not included. Of about 110,000 clones detected, 92% appear once; the ten largest clones hold more than 0.65%. General study results and limits: Naive T cells looked more diverse than memory cells and looked like major alloresponse contributors.

The V call is TRBV10-3, the J call TRBJ1-4; D may be TRBD1 (6 bases). The receptor's source is a human donor in good health. Input material: Tregs sorted from blood. The CDR3 nucleotides read TGTGCCATCAGTGAGTCCAGGGGTCAGCGTAATGAAAAACTGTTTTTT. This translates into CAISESRGQRNEKLFF.